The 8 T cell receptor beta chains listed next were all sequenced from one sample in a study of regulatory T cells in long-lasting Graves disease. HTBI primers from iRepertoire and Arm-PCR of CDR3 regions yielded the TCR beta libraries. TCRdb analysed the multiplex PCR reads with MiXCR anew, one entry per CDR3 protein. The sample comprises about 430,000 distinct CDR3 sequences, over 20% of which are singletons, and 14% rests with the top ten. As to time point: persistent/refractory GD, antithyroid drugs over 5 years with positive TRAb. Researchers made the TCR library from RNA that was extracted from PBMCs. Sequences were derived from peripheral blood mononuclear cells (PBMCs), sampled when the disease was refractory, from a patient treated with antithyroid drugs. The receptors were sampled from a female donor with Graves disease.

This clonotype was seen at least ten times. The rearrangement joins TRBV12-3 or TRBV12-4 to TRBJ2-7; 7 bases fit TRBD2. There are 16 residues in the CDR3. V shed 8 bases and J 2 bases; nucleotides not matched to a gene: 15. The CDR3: CASGRERRRRTYEQYF. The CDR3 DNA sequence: TGTGCCAGCGGGAGGGAAAGGCGGAGACGAACCTACGAGCAGTACTTC.

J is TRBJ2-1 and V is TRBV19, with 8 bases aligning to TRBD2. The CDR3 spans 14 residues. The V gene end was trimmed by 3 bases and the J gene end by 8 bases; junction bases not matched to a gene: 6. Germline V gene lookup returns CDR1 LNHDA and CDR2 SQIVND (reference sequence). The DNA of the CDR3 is TGTGCCAGTAGTATCCAGCGGGAGAGGGATGAGCAGTTCTTC. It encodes CASSIQRERDEQFF.

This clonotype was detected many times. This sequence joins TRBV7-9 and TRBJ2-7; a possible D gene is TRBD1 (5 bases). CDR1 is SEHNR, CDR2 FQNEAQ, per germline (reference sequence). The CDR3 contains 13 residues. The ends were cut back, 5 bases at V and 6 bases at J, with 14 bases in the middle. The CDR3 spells CASSPSQVVEQYF. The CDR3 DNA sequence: TGTGCCAGCAGCCCATCACAGGTGGTCGAGCAGTACTTC.

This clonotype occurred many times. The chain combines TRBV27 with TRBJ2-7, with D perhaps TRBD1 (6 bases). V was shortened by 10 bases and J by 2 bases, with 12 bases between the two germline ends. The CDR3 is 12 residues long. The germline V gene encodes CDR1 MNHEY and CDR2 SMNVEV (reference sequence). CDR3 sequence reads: CATRGATYEQYF. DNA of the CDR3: TGTGCCACCAGGGGAGCCACCTACGAGCAGTACTTC.

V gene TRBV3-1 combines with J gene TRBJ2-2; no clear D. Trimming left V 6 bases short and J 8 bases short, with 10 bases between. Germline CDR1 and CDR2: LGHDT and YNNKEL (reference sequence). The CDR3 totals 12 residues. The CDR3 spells CASRYSGGELFF. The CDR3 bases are TGTGCCAGCAGATACAGTGGGGGGGAGCTGTTTTTT.

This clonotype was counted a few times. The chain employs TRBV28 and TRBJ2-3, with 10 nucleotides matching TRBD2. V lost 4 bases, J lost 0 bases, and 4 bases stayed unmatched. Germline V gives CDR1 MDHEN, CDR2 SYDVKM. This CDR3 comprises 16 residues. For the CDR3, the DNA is TGTGCCAGCAGTTGGAGCGGGGGGGAGAGCACAGATACGCAGTATTTT. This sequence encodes CASSWSGGESTDTQYF.

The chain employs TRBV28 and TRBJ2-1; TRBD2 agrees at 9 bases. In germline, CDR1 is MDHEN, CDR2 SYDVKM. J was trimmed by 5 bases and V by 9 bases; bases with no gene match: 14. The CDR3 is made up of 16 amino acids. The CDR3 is CASRTFSGSIHNEQFF. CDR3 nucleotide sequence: TGTGCCAGTAGGACCTTTAGCGGGAGTATCCACAATGAGCAGTTCTTC. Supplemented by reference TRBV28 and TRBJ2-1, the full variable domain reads DVKVTQSSRYLVKRTGEKVFLECVQDMDHENMFWYRQDPGLGLRLIYFSYDVKMKEKGDIPEGYSVSREKKERFSLILESASTNQTSMYLCASRTFSGSIHNEQFFGPGTRLTVL.

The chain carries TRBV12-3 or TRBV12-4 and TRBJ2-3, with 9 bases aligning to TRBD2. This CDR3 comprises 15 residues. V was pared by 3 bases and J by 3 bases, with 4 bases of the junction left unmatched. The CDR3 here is CASSFSGRGTDTQYF. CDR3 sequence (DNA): TGTGCCAGCAGTTTTAGCGGGAGAGGGACAGATACGCAGTATTTT.